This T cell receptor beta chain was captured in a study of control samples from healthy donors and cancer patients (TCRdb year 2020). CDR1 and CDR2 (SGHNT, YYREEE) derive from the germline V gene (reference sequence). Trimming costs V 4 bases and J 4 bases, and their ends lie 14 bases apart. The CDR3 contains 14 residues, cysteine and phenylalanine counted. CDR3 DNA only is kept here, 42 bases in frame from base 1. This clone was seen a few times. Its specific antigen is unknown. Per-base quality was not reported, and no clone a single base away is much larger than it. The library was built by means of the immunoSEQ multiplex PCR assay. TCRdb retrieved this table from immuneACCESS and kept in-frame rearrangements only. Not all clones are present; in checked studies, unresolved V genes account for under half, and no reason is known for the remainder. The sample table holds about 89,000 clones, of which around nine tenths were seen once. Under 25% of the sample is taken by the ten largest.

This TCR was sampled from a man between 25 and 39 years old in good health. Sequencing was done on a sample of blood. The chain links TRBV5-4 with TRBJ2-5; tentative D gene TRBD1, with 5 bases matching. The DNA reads TGTGCCAGCAGCCCCAGGACACCGCCAGAGACCCAGTACTTC. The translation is CASSPRTPPETQYF.